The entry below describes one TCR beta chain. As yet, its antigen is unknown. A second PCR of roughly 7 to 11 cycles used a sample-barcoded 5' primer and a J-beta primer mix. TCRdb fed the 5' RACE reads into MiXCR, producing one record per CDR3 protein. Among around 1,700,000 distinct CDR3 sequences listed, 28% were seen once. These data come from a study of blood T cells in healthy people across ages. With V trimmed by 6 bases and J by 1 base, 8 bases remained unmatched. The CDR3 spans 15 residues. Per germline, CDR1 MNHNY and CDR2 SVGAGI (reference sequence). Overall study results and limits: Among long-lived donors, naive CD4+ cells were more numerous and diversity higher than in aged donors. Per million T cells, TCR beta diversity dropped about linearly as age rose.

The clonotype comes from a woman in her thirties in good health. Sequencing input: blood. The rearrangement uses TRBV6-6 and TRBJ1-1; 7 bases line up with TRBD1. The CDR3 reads CASRRLGTANTEAFF. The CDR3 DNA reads TGTGCCAGCAGACGACTGGGGACAGCGAACACTGAAGCTTTCTTT.